This TCR beta chain comes out of a study of beta chain features in type 1 diabetes. As for the study in general: The number of sorted cells examined across all samples was around 110 million. Notes on the study in general: All four CD4+ subsets of Type 1 diabetes patients contained TCRB CDR3s that were moderately but significantly shorter. Researchers reported that naive, central memory and Treg TCRB repertoires appeared more similar in patients than in healthy donors.

Every isolated RNA sample was fully reverse transcribed, so sequencing captured expressed TCRB transcripts. The assay was immunoSEQ multiplex PCR, and TCRdb's table has in-frame clones only and misses some. The sample has around 260,000 clones; approximately 25% are singletons. The CDR3 extends over 12 amino acids. Germline CDR1 and CDR2: SQVTM and ANQGSEA. Trimming took off 3 bases at V and 3 bases at J, with 8 bases between the two ends. This clone was seen a few times. Its antigen remains unidentified. This specimen includes other DNA sequences encoding the same CDR3. The sequenced sample consisted of naive CD4+ T cells from blood. This sequence joins TRBV29-1 and TRBJ1-1, with D possibly being TRBD1 (5 bases). This clonotype was obtained from a woman aged 30 to 39 with type 1 diabetes. In DNA form, the CDR3 reads TGCAGCGTTGACGGGACTCACACTGAAGCTTTCTTT. Its translation: CSVDGTHTEAFF. Looking up the rest from reference TRBV29-1 and TRBJ1-1 gives the full variable domain: SAVISQKPSRDICQRGTSLTIQCQVDSQVTMMFWYRQQPGQSLTLIATANQGSEATYESGFVIDKFPISRPNLTFSTLTVSNMSPEDSSIYLCSVDGTHTEAFFGQGTRLTVV.